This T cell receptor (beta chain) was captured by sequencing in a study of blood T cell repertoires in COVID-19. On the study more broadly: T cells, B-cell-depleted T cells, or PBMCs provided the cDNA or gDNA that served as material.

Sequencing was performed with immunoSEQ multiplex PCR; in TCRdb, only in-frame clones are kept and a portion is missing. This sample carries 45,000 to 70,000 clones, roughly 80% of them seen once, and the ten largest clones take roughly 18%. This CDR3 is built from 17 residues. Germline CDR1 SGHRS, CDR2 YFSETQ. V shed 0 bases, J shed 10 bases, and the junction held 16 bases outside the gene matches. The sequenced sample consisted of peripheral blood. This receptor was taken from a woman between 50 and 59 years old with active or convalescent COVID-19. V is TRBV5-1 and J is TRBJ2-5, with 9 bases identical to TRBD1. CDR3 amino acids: CASSLEGLVQGAPGQYF. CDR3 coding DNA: TGCGCCAGCAGCTTGGAAGGTTTGGTACAGGGGGCTCCCGGCCAGTACTTC. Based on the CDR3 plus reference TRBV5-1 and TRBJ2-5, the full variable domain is KAGVTQTPRYLIKTRGQQVTLSCSPISGHRSVSWYQQTPGQGLQFLFEYFSETQRNKGNFPGRFSGRQFSNSRSEMNVSTLELGDSALYLCASSLEGLVQGAPGQYFGPGTRLLVL.